Listed below are T cell receptor beta chains from one sample, sequenced in a study of blood T cells in healthy people across ages. TCRdb ran MiXCR on the 5' RACE reads and lists one entry per CDR3 protein. The sample gives around 800,000 distinct CDR3 sequences, around 43% of which show up once; nearly 20% is in the top ten. Sequenced input: blood. These receptors all come from a man aged 60 to 69 in good health. Both conserved end residues are part of each CDR3. D genes are given only for firm matches. Only some rows state a clone size, as once, few, many or a class for expanded clones.

clone_size: few
j_call: TRBJ2-3
d_call: TRBD2
v_call: TRBV20-1
cdr3_aa: CSASPSGVSDTQYF
cdr3_nt: TGCAGTGCTAGTCCTAGCGGGGTTTCTGATACGCAGTATTTT

clone_size: NA
j_call: TRBJ2-1
d_call: TRBD2
v_call: TRBV6-2/TRBV6-3
cdr3_aa: CASSYSDGGLSYNEQFF
cdr3_nt: TGTGCCAGCAGTTACTCGGACGGGGGACTATCCTACAATGAGCAGTTCTTC

clone_size: NA
j_call: TRBJ2-7
d_call: NA
v_call: TRBV6-2/TRBV6-3
cdr3_aa: CASSYASTYEQYF
cdr3_nt: TGTGCCAGCAGTTACGCGTCCACCTACGAGCAGTACTTC

clone_size: NA
j_call: TRBJ2-5
d_call: TRBD2
v_call: TRBV2
cdr3_aa: CASYAPGLADQETQYF
cdr3_nt: TGTGCCAGCTACGCACCCGGGCTAGCGGATCAAGAGACCCAGTACTTC

clone_size: once
j_call: TRBJ1-5
d_call: NA
v_call: TRBV20-1
cdr3_aa: CSARVGQNNQPQHF
cdr3_nt: TGCAGTGCTAGGGTAGGGCAAAACAATCAGCCCCAGCATTTT

clone_size: NA
j_call: TRBJ2-2
d_call: NA
v_call: TRBV12-3/TRBV12-4
cdr3_aa: CASISGFGGELFF
cdr3_nt: TGTGCCAGCATCTCCGGGTTCGGCGGGGAGCTGTTTTTT

clone_size: NA
j_call: TRBJ2-1
d_call: TRBD2
v_call: TRBV13
cdr3_aa: CASSPGLAWNEQFF
cdr3_nt: TGTGCCAGCAGCCCGGGACTAGCGTGGAACGAGCAGTTCTTC

clone_size: NA
j_call: TRBJ2-5
d_call: TRBD2
v_call: TRBV20-1
cdr3_aa: CSASPSGVRGETQYF
cdr3_nt: TGCAGTGCTAGCCCTAGCGGGGTTAGGGGAGAGACCCAGTACTTC

clone_size: once
j_call: TRBJ1-4
d_call: NA
v_call: TRBV20-1
cdr3_aa: CSAPKDGDNEKLFF
cdr3_nt: TGCAGTGCTCCAAAGGACGGGGATAATGAAAAACTGTTTTTT

clone_size: NA
j_call: TRBJ1-1
d_call: NA
v_call: TRBV11-2
cdr3_aa: CASSLYGGAPAFF
cdr3_nt: TGTGCCAGCAGCCTCTATGGGGGCGCCCCAGCTTTCTTT

clone_size: NA
j_call: TRBJ2-7
d_call: TRBD2
v_call: TRBV5-1
cdr3_aa: CASSPLASGDEQYF
cdr3_nt: TGCGCCAGCAGCCCCTTGGCTAGCGGGGACGAGCAGTACTTC

clone_size: NA
j_call: TRBJ2-2
d_call: NA
v_call: TRBV7-6
cdr3_aa: CASSLEARDLAGELFF
cdr3_nt: TGTGCCAGCAGCTTAGAGGCCAGGGATCTGGCCGGGGAGCTGTTTTTT

clone_size: many
j_call: TRBJ2-1
d_call: NA
v_call: TRBV4-3
cdr3_aa: CASSQGGGFYNEQFF
cdr3_nt: TGCGCCAGCAGCCAAGGTGGGGGATTCTACAATGAGCAGTTCTTC

clone_size: few
j_call: TRBJ2-3
d_call: NA
v_call: TRBV7-3
cdr3_aa: CASSPVGARTDTQYF
cdr3_nt: TGTGCCAGCAGCCCGGTTGGTGCTCGCACAGATACGCAGTATTTT

clone_size: NA
j_call: TRBJ2-6
d_call: NA
v_call: TRBV7-2
cdr3_aa: CASTSSGANVLTF
cdr3_nt: TGTGCCAGTACCTCCTCTGGGGCCAACGTCCTGACTTTC

clone_size: few
j_call: TRBJ2-5
d_call: NA
v_call: TRBV6-5
cdr3_aa: CASSYSGAPQETQYF
cdr3_nt: TGTGCCAGCAGTTACTCGGGGGCCCCCCAAGAGACCCAGTACTTC

clone_size: NA
j_call: TRBJ2-3
d_call: TRBD1
v_call: TRBV3-1
cdr3_aa: CASSRDRGRTDTQYF
cdr3_nt: TGTGCCAGCAGCCGGGACAGGGGGCGAACAGATACGCAGTATTTT

clone_size: NA
j_call: TRBJ2-1
d_call: NA
v_call: TRBV6-2/TRBV6-3
cdr3_aa: CAGSYYDPSYNEQFF
cdr3_nt: TGTGCCGGCAGTTATTACGACCCCTCCTACAATGAGCAGTTCTTC

clone_size: many
j_call: TRBJ1-5
d_call: TRBD1
v_call: TRBV20-1
cdr3_aa: CSARELPRDRGLLSNQPQHF
cdr3_nt: TGCAGTGCTAGGGAGCTCCCCCGGGACAGGGGGCTCCTTAGCAATCAGCCCCAGCATTTT

clone_size: NA
j_call: TRBJ2-7
d_call: NA
v_call: TRBV6-2/TRBV6-3
cdr3_aa: CASSYLSRLEQYF
cdr3_nt: TGTGCCAGCAGTTACCTTAGCAGGCTCGAGCAGTACTTC

clone_size: NA
j_call: TRBJ2-4
d_call: TRBD1
v_call: TRBV7-2
cdr3_aa: CASSITGGWEAKNIQYF
cdr3_nt: TGTGCCAGCAGCATAACAGGGGGCTGGGAGGCCAAAAACATTCAGTACTTC

clone_size: NA
j_call: TRBJ2-5
d_call: NA
v_call: TRBV12-3/TRBV12-4
cdr3_aa: CASSLGKGWETQYF
cdr3_nt: TGTGCCAGCAGTTTAGGGAAGGGTTGGGAGACCCAGTACTTC

clone_size: NA
j_call: TRBJ2-1
d_call: NA
v_call: TRBV3-1
cdr3_aa: CASSQGTKGEQFF
cdr3_nt: TGTGCCAGCAGCCAAGGGACTAAAGGTGAGCAGTTCTTC

clone_size: NA
j_call: TRBJ2-2
d_call: NA
v_call: TRBV20-1
cdr3_aa: CSARYTERSNTGELFF
cdr3_nt: TGCAGTGCTAGATACACAGAGAGATCGAACACCGGGGAGCTGTTTTTT

clone_size: NA
j_call: TRBJ1-6
d_call: TRBD1
v_call: TRBV7-6
cdr3_aa: CASSLGTGDSPLHF
cdr3_nt: TGTGCCAGCAGCTTAGGGACAGGGGATTCACCCCTCCACTTT

clone_size: NA
j_call: TRBJ1-6
d_call: NA
v_call: TRBV20-1
cdr3_aa: CSARDAKPSYNSPLHF
cdr3_nt: TGCAGTGCTAGAGATGCGAAGCCCTCCTATAATTCACCCCTCCACTTT

clone_size: NA
j_call: TRBJ2-2
d_call: TRBD1
v_call: TRBV7-2
cdr3_aa: CASRTGTVSTGELFF
cdr3_nt: TGTGCCAGCAGAACCGGGACAGTTAGCACCGGGGAGCTGTTTTTT

clone_size: NA
j_call: TRBJ2-5
d_call: NA
v_call: TRBV5-1
cdr3_aa: CASSPGTGILTETQYF
cdr3_nt: TGCGCCAGCAGCCCTGGTACAGGTATATTGACAGAGACCCAGTACTTC

clone_size: few
j_call: TRBJ1-1
d_call: NA
v_call: TRBV15
cdr3_aa: CATSRGKSGGWTEAFF
cdr3_nt: TGTGCCACCAGCAGAGGCAAGTCGGGGGGCTGGACTGAAGCTTTCTTT

clone_size: NA
j_call: TRBJ1-1
d_call: NA
v_call: TRBV7-9
cdr3_aa: CASSLVNEAFF
cdr3_nt: TGTGCCAGCAGCTTAGTAAATGAAGCTTTCTTT

clone_size: NA
j_call: TRBJ2-1
d_call: NA
v_call: TRBV12-5
cdr3_aa: CASGGRRTLLSNEQFF
cdr3_nt: TGTGCTAGTGGCGGGAGACGGACCCTCCTAAGCAATGAGCAGTTCTTC

clone_size: NA
j_call: TRBJ2-5
d_call: NA
v_call: TRBV6-1
cdr3_aa: CASSLDFERETQYF
cdr3_nt: TGTGCCAGCAGCCTGGACTTCGAGAGGGAGACCCAGTACTTC

clone_size: NA
j_call: TRBJ1-1
d_call: NA
v_call: TRBV29-1
cdr3_aa: CSVRGLNAEAFF
cdr3_nt: TGCAGCGTGCGGGGCCTAAACGCTGAAGCTTTCTTT

clone_size: NA
j_call: TRBJ1-4
d_call: NA
v_call: TRBV10-3
cdr3_aa: CAIGERGSNEKLFF
cdr3_nt: TGTGCCATCGGTGAGCGGGGGAGTAATGAAAAACTGTTTTTT

clone_size: NA
j_call: TRBJ2-2
d_call: TRBD2
v_call: TRBV4-3
cdr3_aa: CASSRGLAGTTGELFF
cdr3_nt: TGCGCCAGCAGCCGGGGACTAGCGGGGACCACCGGGGAGCTGTTTTTT

clone_size: NA
j_call: TRBJ1-4
d_call: NA
v_call: TRBV29-1
cdr3_aa: CSVKTDPNEKLFF
cdr3_nt: TGCAGCGTCAAGACAGACCCAAATGAAAAACTGTTTTTT

clone_size: NA
j_call: TRBJ1-1
d_call: TRBD1
v_call: TRBV5-6
cdr3_aa: CASSTATGWEAFF
cdr3_nt: TGTGCCAGCAGCACCGCGACAGGGTGGGAAGCTTTCTTT

clone_size: NA
j_call: TRBJ2-7
d_call: TRBD2
v_call: TRBV3-1
cdr3_aa: CASSQGQGLATYEQYF
cdr3_nt: TGTGCCAGCAGCCAAGGGCAGGGACTAGCGACCTACGAGCAGTACTTC

clone_size: NA
j_call: TRBJ2-6
d_call: NA
v_call: TRBV7-2
cdr3_aa: CASSPRSGQKSSSGANVLTF
cdr3_nt: TGTGCCAGCAGCCCCCGCTCCGGACAGAAGTCATCCTCTGGGGCCAACGTCCTGACTTTC

clone_size: NA
j_call: TRBJ2-7
d_call: NA
v_call: TRBV6-2/TRBV6-3
cdr3_aa: CARSSQSYEQYF
cdr3_nt: TGTGCCCGCAGCTCTCAGAGCTACGAGCAGTATTTC

clone_size: NA
j_call: TRBJ2-7
d_call: TRBD1
v_call: TRBV20-1
cdr3_aa: CSPRDRGLDEQYF
cdr3_nt: TGCAGTCCCAGAGACAGGGGGCTCGACGAGCAGTACTTC

clone_size: few
j_call: TRBJ1-1
d_call: TRBD1
v_call: TRBV20-1
cdr3_aa: CSARRDRGHTEAFF
cdr3_nt: TGCAGTGCTAGACGGGACAGGGGGCACACTGAAGCTTTCTTT

clone_size: few
j_call: TRBJ2-5
d_call: NA
v_call: TRBV12-3/TRBV12-4
cdr3_aa: CASSPVDDPGTQYF
cdr3_nt: TGTGCCAGCAGTCCGGTGGACGACCCGGGGACCCAGTACTTC

clone_size: few
j_call: TRBJ1-1
d_call: NA
v_call: TRBV27
cdr3_aa: CASSLIPRGNTEAFF
cdr3_nt: TGTGCCAGCAGTTTAATCCCCAGGGGGAACACTGAAGCTTTCTTT

clone_size: NA
j_call: TRBJ2-2
d_call: TRBD1
v_call: TRBV2
cdr3_aa: CASSGQGAGELFF
cdr3_nt: TGTGCCAGCAGTGGGCAGGGGGCCGGGGAGCTGTTTTTT

clone_size: few
j_call: TRBJ2-7
d_call: NA
v_call: TRBV7-9
cdr3_aa: CASSLGGSYYEQYF
cdr3_nt: TGTGCCAGCAGCCTAGGGGGGAGTTACTACGAGCAGTACTTC

clone_size: NA
j_call: TRBJ1-1
d_call: NA
v_call: TRBV7-9
cdr3_aa: CASSGDIRNTEAFF
cdr3_nt: TGTGCCAGCAGCGGGGACATTCGGAACACTGAAGCTTTCTTT

clone_size: few
j_call: TRBJ2-5
d_call: NA
v_call: TRBV5-1
cdr3_aa: CASSADPGIQETQYF
cdr3_nt: TGCGCCAGCAGCGCGGACCCCGGGATACAAGAGACCCAGTACTTC

clone_size: NA
j_call: TRBJ2-7
d_call: NA
v_call: TRBV7-6
cdr3_aa: CASSLGRRGVEQYF
cdr3_nt: TGTGCCAGCAGCTTAGGACGAAGAGGAGTCGAGCAGTACTTC

clone_size: NA
j_call: TRBJ2-7
d_call: TRBD2
v_call: TRBV7-8
cdr3_aa: CASSPNAGTSVSYEQYF
cdr3_nt: TGTGCCAGCAGCCCGAATGCCGGGACTAGCGTATCCTACGAGCAGTACTTC

clone_size: NA
j_call: TRBJ1-2
d_call: NA
v_call: TRBV4-3
cdr3_aa: CASSQDEGYSGYTF
cdr3_nt: TGCGCCAGCAGCCAAGATGAGGGGTATTCTGGCTACACCTTC

clone_size: NA
j_call: TRBJ2-7
d_call: TRBD1
v_call: TRBV11-3
cdr3_aa: CASSLTRTGSEQYF
cdr3_nt: TGTGCCAGCAGCTTGACCCGGACAGGGTCCGAGCAGTACTTC

clone_size: few
j_call: TRBJ2-3
d_call: TRBD1
v_call: TRBV20-1
cdr3_aa: CSARDRNTDTQYF
cdr3_nt: TGCAGTGCTCGGGACAGGAACACAGATACGCAGTATTTT

clone_size: NA
j_call: TRBJ1-1
d_call: NA
v_call: TRBV7-9
cdr3_aa: CASGPPLVNTEAFF
cdr3_nt: TGTGCCAGCGGACCGCCCCTTGTGAACACTGAAGCTTTCTTT

clone_size: NA
j_call: TRBJ1-1
d_call: NA
v_call: TRBV27
cdr3_aa: CASSIGGPNTEAFF
cdr3_nt: TGTGCCAGCTCTATTGGGGGCCCGAACACTGAAGCTTTCTTT

clone_size: few
j_call: TRBJ2-3
d_call: TRBD2
v_call: TRBV6-2/TRBV6-3
cdr3_aa: CASRSSGGSTDTQYF
cdr3_nt: TGTGCCAGCAGGTCTAGCGGGGGAAGCACAGATACGCAGTATTTT

clone_size: NA
j_call: TRBJ2-4
d_call: TRBD1
v_call: TRBV2
cdr3_aa: CASSPGRGRQGAKNIQYF
cdr3_nt: TGTGCCAGCAGCCCAGGACGAGGAAGACAGGGAGCCAAAAACATTCAGTACTTC

clone_size: NA
j_call: TRBJ2-7
d_call: TRBD1
v_call: TRBV6-1
cdr3_aa: CASSEGDPGGYSYERYF
cdr3_nt: TGTGCCAGCAGTGAAGGGGACCCAGGGGGATACTCCTACGAGCGGTACTTC

clone_size: few
j_call: TRBJ2-1
d_call: NA
v_call: TRBV6-1
cdr3_aa: CASISWAYNEQFF
cdr3_nt: TGTGCCAGCATTTCGTGGGCTTACAATGAGCAGTTCTTC

clone_size: few
j_call: TRBJ2-5
d_call: NA
v_call: TRBV6-2/TRBV6-3
cdr3_aa: CASSRDTDRWETQYF
cdr3_nt: TGTGCCAGCAGCCGAGATACGGACAGATGGGAGACCCAGTACTTC